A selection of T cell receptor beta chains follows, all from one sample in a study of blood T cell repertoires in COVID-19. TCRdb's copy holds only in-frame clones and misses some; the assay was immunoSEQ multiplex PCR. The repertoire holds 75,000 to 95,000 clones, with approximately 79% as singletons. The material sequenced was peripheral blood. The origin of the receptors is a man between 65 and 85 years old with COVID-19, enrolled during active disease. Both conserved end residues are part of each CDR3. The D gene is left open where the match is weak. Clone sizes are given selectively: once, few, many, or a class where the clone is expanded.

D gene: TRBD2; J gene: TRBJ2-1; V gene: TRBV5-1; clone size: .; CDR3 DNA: TGCGCCAGCACCCTACAGACTAGCGGATACAATGAGCAGTTCTTC; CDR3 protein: CASTLQTSGYNEQFF
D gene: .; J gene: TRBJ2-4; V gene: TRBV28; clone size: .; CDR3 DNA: TGTGCCAGCAGTCCCATCGGGGAAGGGGGAAACATTCAGTACTTC; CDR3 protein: CASSPIGEGGNIQYF
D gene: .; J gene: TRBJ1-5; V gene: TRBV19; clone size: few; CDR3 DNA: TGTGCCAGTAGTATAGTTTCAGGGAACAATCAGCCCCAGCATTTT; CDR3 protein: CASSIVSGNNQPQHF
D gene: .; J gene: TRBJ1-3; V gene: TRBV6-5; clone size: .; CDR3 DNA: TGTGCCAGCAGAACAGGGCTCCGCTCTGGAAACACCATATATTTT; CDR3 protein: CASRTGLRSGNTIYF
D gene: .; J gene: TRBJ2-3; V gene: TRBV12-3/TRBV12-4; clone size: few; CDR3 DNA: TGTGCCAGCAGTTTTTCGGATACGCAGTATTTT; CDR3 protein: CASSFSDTQYF
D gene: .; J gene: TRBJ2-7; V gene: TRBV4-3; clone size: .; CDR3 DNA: TGCGCCAGCAGCCGCGGGACTTCCGACGAGCAGTACTTC; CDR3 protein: CASSRGTSDEQYF
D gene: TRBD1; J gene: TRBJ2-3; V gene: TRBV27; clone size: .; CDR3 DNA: TGTGCCAGCAGTTTTCTCCGGACAGGGGGGACAGATACGCAGTATTTT; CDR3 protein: CASSFLRTGGTDTQYF
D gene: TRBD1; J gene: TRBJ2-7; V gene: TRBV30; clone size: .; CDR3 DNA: TGTGCCGGACTGGGACAGGGAACCTACGAGCAGTACTTC; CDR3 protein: CAGLGQGTYEQYF
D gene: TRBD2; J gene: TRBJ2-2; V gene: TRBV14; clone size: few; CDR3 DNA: TGTGCCAGCACACCTCTACCGGGACTAGCGTCGAACACCGGGGAGCTGTTTTTT; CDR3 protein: CASTPLPGLASNTGELFF
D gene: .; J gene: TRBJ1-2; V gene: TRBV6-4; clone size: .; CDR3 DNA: TGTGCCAGCAGTGGCACGGTTCGTAGCATGAACAAACTAAACTATGGCTACACCTTC; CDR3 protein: CASSGTVRSMNKLNYGYTF
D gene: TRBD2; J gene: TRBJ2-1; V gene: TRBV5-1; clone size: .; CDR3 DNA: TGCGCCAGCAGCCCAACGGGACTAGCGGTTTACAATGAGCAGTTCTTC; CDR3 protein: CASSPTGLAVYNEQFF
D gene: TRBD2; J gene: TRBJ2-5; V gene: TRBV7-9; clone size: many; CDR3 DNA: TGTGCCAGCAGCGGGAGGGCCCTGAGCGCGACCCAGTACTTC; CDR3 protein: CASSGRALSATQYF
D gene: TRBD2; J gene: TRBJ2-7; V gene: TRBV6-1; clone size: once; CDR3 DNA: TGTGCCAGCAGTGAACGCCCGGGGGGAACCTACGAGCAGTACTTC; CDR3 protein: CASSERPGGTYEQYF
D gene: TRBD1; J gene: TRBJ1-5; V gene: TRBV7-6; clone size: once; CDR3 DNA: TGTGCCAGCAGCTTAGCCAGGGGGTTCAATCAGCCCCAGCATTTT; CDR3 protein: CASSLARGFNQPQHF
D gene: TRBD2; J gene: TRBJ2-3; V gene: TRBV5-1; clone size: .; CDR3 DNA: TGCGCCAGCACCCCTCCGACTAGCGGGAGCACAGATACGCAGTATTTT; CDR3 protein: CASTPPTSGSTDTQYF
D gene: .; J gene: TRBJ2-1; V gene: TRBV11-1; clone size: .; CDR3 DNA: TGTGCCAGCAGCTTAGAAGCCGACAATGAGCAGTTCTTC; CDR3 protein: CASSLEADNEQFF
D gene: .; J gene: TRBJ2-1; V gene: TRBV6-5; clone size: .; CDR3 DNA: TGTGCCAGCAGTTACGTGGACAGACCCAATGAGCAGTTCTTC; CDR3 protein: CASSYVDRPNEQFF
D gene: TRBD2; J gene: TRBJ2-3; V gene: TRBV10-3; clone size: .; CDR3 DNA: TGTGCCATCAGTACTAGCGGGAGGTCCACAGATACGCAGTATTTT; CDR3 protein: CAISTSGRSTDTQYF
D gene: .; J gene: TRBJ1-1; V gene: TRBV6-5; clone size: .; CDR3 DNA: TGTGCCAGCAGTTATCGACAGAACACTGAAGCTTTCTTT; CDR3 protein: CASSYRQNTEAFF
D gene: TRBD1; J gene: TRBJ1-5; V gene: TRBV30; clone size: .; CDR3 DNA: TGTGCCTGGACTCCGACCGGGACAGGGTATTCATCTAGCAATCAGCCCCAGCATTTT; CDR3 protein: CAWTPTGTGYSSSNQPQHF
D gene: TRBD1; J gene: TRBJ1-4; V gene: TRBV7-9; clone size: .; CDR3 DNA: TGTGCCAGCAGCCCAGGGGGGCATGAAAAACTGTTTTTT; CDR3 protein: CASSPGGHEKLFF
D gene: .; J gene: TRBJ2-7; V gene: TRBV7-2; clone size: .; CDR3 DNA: TGTGCCAGCAGCTTAGCTAGCGAGTACGAGCAGTACTTC; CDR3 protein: CASSLASEYEQYF
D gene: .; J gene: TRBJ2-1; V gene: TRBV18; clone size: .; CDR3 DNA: TGTGCCAGCTTCCCGGCGGAAGTCCCCTTATTTGGGCAGTTCTTC; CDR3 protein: CASFPAEVPLFGQFF
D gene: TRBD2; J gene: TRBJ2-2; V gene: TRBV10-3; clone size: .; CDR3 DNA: TGCGCCAACAACGGGGGGGCATCGGGGGAGCTGTTTTTT; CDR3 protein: CANNGGASGELFF
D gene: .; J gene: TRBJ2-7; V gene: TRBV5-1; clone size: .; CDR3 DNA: TGCGCCAGCAGCTTGGAAAGCCACTCCTACGAGCAGTACTTC; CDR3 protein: CASSLESHSYEQYF